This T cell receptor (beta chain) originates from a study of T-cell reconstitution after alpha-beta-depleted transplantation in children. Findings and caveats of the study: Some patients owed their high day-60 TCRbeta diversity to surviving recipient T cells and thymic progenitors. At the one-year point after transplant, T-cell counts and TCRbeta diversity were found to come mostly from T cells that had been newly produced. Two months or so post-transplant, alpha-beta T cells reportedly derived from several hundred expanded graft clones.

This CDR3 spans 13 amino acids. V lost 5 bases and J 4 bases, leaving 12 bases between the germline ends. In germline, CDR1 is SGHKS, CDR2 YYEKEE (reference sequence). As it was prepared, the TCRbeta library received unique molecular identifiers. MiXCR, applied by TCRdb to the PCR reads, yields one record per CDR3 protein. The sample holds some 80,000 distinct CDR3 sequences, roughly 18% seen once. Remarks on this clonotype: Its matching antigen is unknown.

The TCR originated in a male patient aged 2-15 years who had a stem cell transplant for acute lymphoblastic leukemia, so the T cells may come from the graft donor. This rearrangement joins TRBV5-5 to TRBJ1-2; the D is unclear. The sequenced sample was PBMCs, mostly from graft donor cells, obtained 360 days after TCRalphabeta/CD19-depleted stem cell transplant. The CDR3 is CASRTALLYGYTF. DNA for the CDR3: TGTGCCAGCAGAACTGCCCTCCTCTATGGCTACACCTTC.